This TCR beta chain came from a study of blood T cell repertoires in COVID-19. Study details: The United States, Italy and Spain supplied acute and convalescent COVID-19 samples. PBMCs, B-cell-depleted T cells, or T cells were the source of the cDNA or gDNA that made up the material.

The junction had 7 bases not matched to a gene; V was cut back by 4 bases and J by 8 bases. The CDR3 contains 14 residues. Germline CDR1 and CDR2: ENHRY and SYGVKD. Authors' processing steps: Amplification with reference gene primers provided the estimates of nucleated cell counts. Method: immunoSEQ multiplex PCR; TCRdb's copy keeps in-frame clones and lacks some. V and J calls and clone size are copied from that table; D and trimming were computed from the DNA. The profile shows 50,000 to 65,000 clones, roughly 87% of them singletons. This TCR was recovered from a man aged 50-60 years with active COVID-19. The chain carries TRBV10-3 and TRBJ2-1; 8 bases line up with TRBD2. Sequences were obtained from peripheral blood. CDR3 sequence (DNA): TGTGCCATCAGTGTTGACGGGGGGGCCTATGAGCAGTTCTTC. It yields the protein CAISVDGGAYEQFF.